These 15 T cell receptor beta chains share one sample of origin, sequenced in a study of cytomegalovirus exposure and HLA in healthy donors. Primers included in the PCR were 60 Vbeta and 13 Jbeta primers. Here immunoSEQ multiplex PCR was the method, and the copy in TCRdb shows in-frame clones only, minus some. The data contain about 230,000 clones, over 65% of them singletons. Sequencing used PBMCs. The receptors were gathered from a human donor in good health.

J is TRBJ2-2 and V is TRBV30, with no clear D. The CDR3 runs to 11 residues. From germline, CDR1 is GTSNPN and CDR2 SVGIG (reference sequence). Trimming took off 3 bases at V and 5 bases at J, with 4 bases between the two ends. The CDR3 spells CAWSRTGELFF. The CDR3 DNA reads as TGTGCCTGGAGCCGGACCGGGGAGCTGTTTTTT.

The chain combines TRBV28 with TRBJ2-2; weak D call: TRBD1 (6 bases). CDR3 length equals 17 residues. Germline V gene data show CDR1 as MDHEN and CDR2 as SYDVKM. V gave up 3 bases and J gave up 1 base, with 15 bases separating them. CDR3 DNA sequence: TGTGCCAGCAGTTTGCGGGTGGGCAGGGGGAACACCGGGGAGCTGTTTTTT. This translates into CASSLRVGRGNTGELFF.

V is TRBV5-1 and J is TRBJ2-3; 7 nucleotides line up with TRBD2. Per germline, CDR1 SGHRS and CDR2 YFSETQ. The junction had 7 bases not matched to a gene; V was cut back by 6 bases and J by 0 bases. The CDR3 is 15 residues long. The CDR3 here is CASKISGASTDTQYF. DNA for the CDR3: TGCGCCAGCAAAATAAGCGGGGCGAGCACAGATACGCAGTATTTT.

CDR3 residues: CASSVGGVIQETQYF. DNA for the CDR3: TGTGCCAGCAGCGTAGGGGGGGTAATCCAAGAGACCCAGTACTTC. The rearrangement joins TRBV9 to TRBJ2-5; possibly TRBD2 for D (6 bases). Trimming stripped 0 bases from V and 1 base from J, with 10 bases between. The CDR3 has 15 amino acids. CDR1 is SGDLS, CDR2 YYNGEE, per germline.

The rearrangement uses TRBV27 and TRBJ2-1, with 7 nucleotides matching TRBD2. Germline-derived CDR1 and CDR2 are MNHEY and SMNVEV (reference sequence). With V trimmed by 1 base and J by 0 bases, 12 bases remained unmatched. This CDR3 has 19 amino acids. This chain's CDR3 is CASSLWGGVGGSSYNEQFF. The CDR3 DNA is TGTGCCAGCAGTTTATGGGGGGGAGTGGGGGGTAGCTCCTACAATGAGCAGTTCTTC.

This chain joins TRBV6-5 and TRBJ2-1, with D maybe TRBD1 (6 bases). The CDR3 runs 12 residues. Trimming removed 0 bases from V and 10 bases from J, with 7 bases in between. Germline V lookup: CDR1 MNHEY, CDR2 SVGAGI. CDR3 residues: CASSYSGTEQFF. CDR3 sequence (DNA): TGTGCCAGCAGTTACTCGGGGACAGAGCAGTTCTTC.

The chain carries TRBV7-2 and TRBJ2-5; a weak D match, TRBD1 (6 bases). The CDR3 has 14 amino acids. CDR1 and CDR2 (germline): SGHTA, FQGNSA. V was clipped by 4 bases and J by 2 bases, with 11 bases between them. The CDR3 protein is CASSSGQTQETQYF. In nucleotides, the CDR3 is TGTGCCAGCAGCTCGGGACAAACTCAAGAGACCCAGTACTTC.

The rearrangement uses TRBV2 and TRBJ2-7, with TRBD2 matching over 9 bases. The trim removed 2 bases at V and 4 bases at J, leaving 6 bases unmatched. Germline CDR1 SNHLY, CDR2 FYNNEI. This CDR3 spans 15 amino acids. In DNA form, the CDR3 reads TGTGCCAGCAGTGAACTCCTAGCGGGAAATTACGAGCAGTACTTC. This gives the protein CASSELLAGNYEQYF.

The J gene is TRBJ2-1, the V gene TRBV9; 9 bases fit TRBD1. The CDR3 consists of 12 residues. CDR1 SGDLS and CDR2 YYNGEE come from the germline V gene. Trimming cost V 10 bases and J 9 bases; bases outside gene matches: 8. The CDR3 bases are TGTGCCGGCCGACAGGGGGGAACTGAGCAGTTCTTC. Residues: CAGRQGGTEQFF.

The genes are TRBV7-2 and TRBJ1-3, with TRBD1 matching 7 bases. Per germline, CDR1 SGHTA and CDR2 FQGNSA. The CDR3 contains 17 residues. V shed 6 bases and J 0 bases; nucleotides not matched to a gene: 11. CDR3 nucleotides: TGTGCCAGCAGAACTATGACAGGGACCTACTCTGGAAACACCATATATTTT. It specifies CASRTMTGTYSGNTIYF.

The chain couples TRBV9 to TRBJ2-7; TRBD2 matches 11 bases. CDR3 size: 14 residues. CDR1 is SGDLS, CDR2 YYNGEE, per germline. V shed 5 bases, J shed 5 bases, and the junction held 6 bases outside the gene matches. CDR3 sequence reads: CASSRSGRADEQYF. Here the CDR3 DNA reads TGTGCCAGCAGTCGTAGCGGGAGGGCCGACGAGCAGTACTTC.

The chain employs TRBV7-9 and TRBJ2-7, with TRBD2 matching over 11 bases. CDR3 length: 18 amino acids. Germline V CDR1 and CDR2: SEHNR, FQNEAQ (reference sequence). The ends lost 5 bases at V and 2 bases at J; junction bases unmatched: 14. The CDR3 loop reads CASSRGTSGGSATYEQYF. The CDR3 DNA sequence: TGTGCCAGCAGCCGAGGGACTAGCGGAGGATCCGCGACCTACGAGCAGTACTTC.

The J gene is TRBJ2-7, the V gene TRBV4-2; D may be TRBD2 (5 bases). Germline CDR1 reads LGHNA; CDR2 reads YNFKEQ. The CDR3 is 17 residues long. The ends were cut back, 2 bases at V and 3 bases at J, with 20 bases in the middle. CDR3 amino acids: CASSQSFWASRNYEQYF. CDR3 sequence (DNA): TGTGCCAGCAGCCAATCATTTTGGGCTAGCAGGAACTACGAGCAGTACTTC.

The chain employs TRBV27 and TRBJ2-7; possible D gene TRBD1, 6 bases. Germline assignment: CDR1 MNHEY and CDR2 SMNVEV (reference sequence). The CDR3 has 14 amino acids. V shed 4 bases and J shed 5 bases, with 15 bases lying between them. The CDR3 loop reads CASSWTVVDHEQYF. The CDR3 DNA reads TGTGCCAGCAGTTGGACAGTCGTGGACCACGAGCAGTACTTC.

As regards this clone: The same CDR3 arises from other DNA sequences in this sample as well. The V gene is TRBV7-9, the J gene TRBJ2-7; 9 positions agree with TRBD1. Germline values: CDR1 SEHNR, CDR2 FQNEAQ (reference sequence). There are 14 residues in the CDR3. J was trimmed by 2 bases and V by 5 bases; bases with no gene match: 4. The CDR3, as DNA: TGTGCCAGCAGCCCTAGACAGGGGGCCTACGAGCAGTACTTC. This gives the protein CASSPRQGAYEQYF.